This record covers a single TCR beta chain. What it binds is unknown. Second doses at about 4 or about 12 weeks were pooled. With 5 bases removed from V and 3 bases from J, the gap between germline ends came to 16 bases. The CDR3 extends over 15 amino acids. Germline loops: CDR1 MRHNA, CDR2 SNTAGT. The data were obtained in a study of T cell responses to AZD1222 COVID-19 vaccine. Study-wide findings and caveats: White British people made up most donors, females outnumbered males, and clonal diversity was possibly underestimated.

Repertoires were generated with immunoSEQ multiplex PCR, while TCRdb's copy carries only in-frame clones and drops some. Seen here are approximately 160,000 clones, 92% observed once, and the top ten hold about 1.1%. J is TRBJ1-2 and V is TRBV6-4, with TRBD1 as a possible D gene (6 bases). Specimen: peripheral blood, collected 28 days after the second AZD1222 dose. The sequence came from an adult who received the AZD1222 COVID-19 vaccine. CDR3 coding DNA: TGTGCCAGCAGTCCAGGGGCCGGGGGGCACTATGGCTACACCTTC. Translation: CASSPGAGGHYGYTF.